One and the same sample provided the 8 T cell receptor beta chains below, sequenced in a study of blood T cell repertoires in COVID-19. TCRdb keeps only in-frame clones here, not all; method: immunoSEQ multiplex PCR. The table has some 410,000 clones, around 89% seen once; the top ten hold around 0.97%. The source material was PBMCs or T cells enriched from blood (not recorded which). These receptors came from a young woman with acute COVID-19.

CDR3 DNA: TGTGCCAGCAGCCAAGGGACAGGGTTGTCTGGCTACACCTTC. This translates into CASSQGTGLSGYTF. The chain is built from TRBV14 and TRBJ1-2, with 8 bases identical to TRBD1. Looked up from germline, CDR1 is SGHDN and CDR2 is FVKESK. The CDR3 consists of 14 residues. The junction had 5 bases not matched to a gene; V was cut back by 1 base and J by 7 bases.

This clone was picked up a small number of times. V gene TRBV7-8 combines with J gene TRBJ1-3, with D hard to call. V lost 0 bases and J 0 bases, leaving 12 bases between the germline ends. Germline V gives CDR1 SGHVS, CDR2 FQNEAQ. The CDR3 consists of 17 residues. The CDR3, as DNA: TGTGCCAGCAGCTTAGCAGTAAAGAAGAGCTCTGGAAACACCATATATTTT. Its protein product is CASSLAVKKSSGNTIYF.

This chain uses TRBV19 with TRBJ2-1; D possibly corresponds to TRBD1 (5 bases). Germline CDR1 reads LNHDA; CDR2 reads SQIVND (reference sequence). Trimming took off 4 bases at V and 5 bases at J, with 21 bases between the two ends. This CDR3 contains 17 residues. CDR3 DNA sequence: TGTGCCAGTAGTAACCCCGTATCTTTTGGGGCCCACAATGAGCAGTTCTTC. It yields the protein CASSNPVSFGAHNEQFF.

The chain combines TRBV23-1 with TRBJ2-7, with 9 bases that match TRBD1. TRBV23-1 is treated as an ORF (open reading frame) with a function not yet certain. The junction had 18 bases not matched to a gene; V was cut back by 4 bases and J by 5 bases. The CDR3 has 18 amino acids. In DNA form, the CDR3 reads TGCGCCAGCAGTCGCGAGGGCCGGGACAGGGAATGCCCGGACGAGCAGTACTTC. It yields the protein CASSREGRDRECPDEQYF.

Only one count was recorded for this clone. The chain combines TRBV7-9 with TRBJ1-2; 9 nucleotides line up with TRBD1. The CDR3 runs 15 residues. Germline CDR1 reads SEHNR; CDR2 reads FQNEAQ (reference sequence). Trimming at V came to 1 base and at J to 6 bases, leaving 6 bases not matched to a gene. CDR3 DNA: TGTGCCAGCAGCTTAGTCGGACAGGGGCAGGATGGCTACACCTTC. This gives the protein CASSLVGQGQDGYTF. Combining the CDR3 with reference TRBV7-9 and TRBJ1-2 gives the whole variable domain DTGVSQNPRHKITKRGQNVTFRCDPISEHNRLYWYRQTLGQGPEFLTYFQNEAQLEKSRLLSDRFSAERPKGSFSTLEIQRTEQGDSAMYLCASSLVGQGQDGYTFGSGTRLTVV.

This rearrangement joins TRBV18 to TRBJ2-2; 7 bases map to TRBD1. CDR1 and CDR2 from the germline V gene are KGHSH and LQKENI. The length of the CDR3 is 15 residues. V gave up 3 bases and J gave up 7 bases; unmatched junction bases: 8. CDR3 bases: TGTGCCAGCTCACCGGGACAGAGTTGGGGCGGGGAGCTGTTTTTT. This translates into CASSPGQSWGGELFF.

The CDR3 nucleotides read TGTGCCACCAGTGACCCGAACAGGGGGGGGGCGGAGACCCAGTACTTC. Translation: CATSDPNRGGAETQYF. The rearrangement uses TRBV24-1 and TRBJ2-5; D is possibly TRBD1 (8 bases). Germline values: CDR1 KGHDR, CDR2 SFDVKD. Trimming removed 4 bases at V and 5 bases at J, with 19 bases between. The CDR3 is 16 residues long.

This chain joins TRBV12-5 and TRBJ2-2, with D perhaps matching TRBD2 (5 bases). CDR1 and CDR2 from the germline V gene are LGHNT and FRNRAP. The CDR3 sequence is 17 residues long. Trimming left V 2 bases short and J 5 bases short, with 18 bases between. This CDR3 is CASGLTPDGRGTGELFF. The CDR3 coding sequence is TGTGCTAGTGGTTTGACCCCGGACGGGCGAGGGACCGGGGAGCTGTTTTTT.